This T cell receptor (beta chain) was profiled in a study of lymphopenia after photon versus proton radiotherapy (dated by TCRdb to between 2018 and 2021). At the level of the whole study: Photon and proton radiation therapy were compared by the study for their immunological effects in patients with gastrointestinal tumors who developed high-grade lymphopenia. The cohort comprised more than 15 patients with gastrointestinal tumors who received either photon or proton therapy and then developed lymphopenia. The goal of the study was to characterize the differences between the two radiation modalities in how they affect the immune system.

Libraries were constructed by the immunoSEQ multiplex PCR assay. Deep sequencing of rearranged TCR beta loci, alongside multiparametric flow cytometry, was used to profile T cell repertoires. TCRdb stores this immuneACCESS table with in-frame sequences only. Part of the clones is absent; in the studies checked, under half of the shortfall reflects unresolved V genes, and no reason is known for the rest. The table for this sample lists about 70,000 clones; 85% to 95% of them were counted only once. Of the sample, about 2.2% falls within the top ten clones. The CDR3, from cysteine to phenylalanine, totals 15 residues. The retained sequence is limited to the CDR3, 45 bases, with the frame set at the first base. CDR1 KGHSH and CDR2 LQKENI are derived from the germline V gene. Trimming removed 5 bases from V and 9 bases from J; the gene matches leave 12 bases unexplained. The research as a whole found: Across the cohort, a larger post-nadir drop in TCR diversity was inversely correlated with overall survival time among patients who died. During treatment, patients who received photon therapy lost naive T cells and TCR diversity and gained effector/memory populations, whereas patients who received proton therapy remained relatively stable. The survival association was assessed only in patients who died, and better survival with proton therapy was presented by the authors as a possibility rather than a demonstrated result. After the lymphocyte count nadir, repertoires from photon-treated patients showed oligoclonal expansion, particularly of CD8+ Temra cells, and this expansion drove the decline in diversity.

As for this clone: Which antigen it targets is not known. Base quality data are lacking; no much larger clone is found one base away.

The TCR sequence derives from a woman aged 40 to 50 with cholangiocarcinoma. The V gene is TRBV18 and the J gene is TRBJ1-4; 7 bases in the middle match TRBD1. Sequenced material: peripheral blood, taken from a patient treated with photon-based radiotherapy. The DNA sequence reads TGTGCCAGCTCATTCGGACAGGCGTCAGGGAAAAAACTGTTTTTT. Translated, it reads CASSFGQASGKKLFF.